The table lists the clone carrying this TCR beta chain with a count of one. This sample stems from a study of blood T cell repertoires in COVID-19. Study-level information: Spain, Italy and the United States supplied samples that represented acute and convalescent COVID-19.

Authors' data handling: Reference gene primer amplification in the assay estimated nucleated cell counts. The repertoire was sequenced with immunoSEQ multiplex PCR; TCRdb's copy has only in-frame clones and lacks some. V, J and clone size derive from that table, while D and trimming were established from the DNA sequence. This repertoire shows around 260,000 clones, roughly 80% found once; its top ten account for under 5.5%. This clonotype was sampled from a man in his fifties or sixties who had recovered from COVID-19. Input material: peripheral blood.

This CDR3 reads CASRLAGAQETQYF. CDR3 nucleotide sequence: TGTGCCAGCAGGTTAGCGGGGGCACAAGAGACCCAGTACTTC. The chain combines TRBV28 with TRBJ2-5; 9 bases agree with TRBD2. The V segment lost 6 bases and the J segment 2 bases; nucleotides outside the gene matches: 4. The CDR3 is made up of 14 amino acids. CDR1 and CDR2 from the germline V gene are MDHEN and SYDVKM.